The sample holds one count of the clone carrying this TCR beta chain. The method was immunoSEQ multiplex PCR; TCRdb's version includes in-frame clones alone and lacks a portion of them. The table lists approximately 2,000,000 clones, about nine tenths of them singletons. Donors included only healthy HIV-negative adults lacking recent acute infections or vaccinations. Everyone who donated was a Caucasian adult who lived in Nashville, Tennessee. This specimen comes from a study of shared clonotypes between healthy human individuals. Study-wide background: Each donor had three CD4 naive, three CD4 memory, two CD8 naive and one CD8 memory plate.

Sequences were obtained from naive CD4+ T cells from PBMCs. Subset in this sample: CD45RA+ positively selected. The receptor was isolated from a man aged 18 to 35 in good health. Some clones in this sample may be carry-over from other donors' samples.

The CDR3 is CASRLQGRGNQETQYF. For the CDR3, the DNA is TGTGCCAGCAGACTTCAGGGGCGGGGGAACCAAGAGACCCAGTACTTC. The gene calls are TRBV28 and TRBJ2-5, with D possibly matching TRBD2 (7 bases). CDR1 is MDHEN, CDR2 SYDVKM, per germline. This CDR3 spans 16 amino acids. Between the trimmed V and J ends, which lost 6 bases and 0 bases, there was a span of 17 bases.